These 20 T cell receptor beta chains share one sample of origin, sequenced in a study of blood T cell repertoires in COVID-19. TCRdb keeps only in-frame clones here, not all; method: immunoSEQ multiplex PCR. This table has more than 150,000 clones, 80% to 90% appearing once. Sequencing input: peripheral blood. These receptors were obtained from a woman aged 80 or older with COVID-19, enrolled during active disease.

The chain couples TRBV30 to TRBJ2-3; D ambiguous. Trimming took off 7 bases at V and 7 bases at J, with 18 bases between the two ends. Germline CDR1 GTSNPN, CDR2 SVGIG (reference sequence). The CDR3 extends over 13 amino acids. The CDR3 protein is CASYESPRYTQYF. CDR3 nucleotides: TGTGCCTCGTACGAGTCCCCCCGGTATACGCAGTATTTT.

This chain joins TRBV29-1 and TRBJ1-2; a weak D match, TRBD1 (6 bases). Trimming stripped 0 bases from V and 6 bases from J, with 14 bases between. The length of the CDR3 is 14 residues. Germline V gives CDR1 SQVTM, CDR2 ANQGSEA. The CDR3 loop is CSVEDPPSGDGYTF. The CDR3 bases are TGCAGCGTTGAAGACCCCCCATCAGGGGATGGCTACACCTTC.

This chain links TRBV2 with TRBJ2-7, with TRBD1 matching 8 bases. Germline V gives CDR1 SNHLY, CDR2 FYNNEI. The CDR3 extends over 8 amino acids. CDR3 DNA: TGTGCCAGCGGAAGGGACAGGGTC. This translates into CASGRDRV.

This sequence joins TRBV28 and TRBJ1-1; no clear D gene. V gave up 7 bases and J gave up 1 base, with 10 bases separating them. The CDR3 has 13 residues. CDR1 and CDR2 (germline): MDHEN, SYDVKM. CDR3 protein: CASILAGNTEAFF. CDR3 nucleotide sequence: TGTGCCAGCATCCTTGCAGGGAACACTGAAGCTTTCTTT.

This clone was counted a single time. The CDR3 nucleotides read TGTGCCAGCAGTGAGCTGAGTAGGGACAACGAACAATACTTC. Its protein product is CASSELSRDNEQYF. The chain recombines TRBV2 with TRBJ2-7; the D gene is possibly TRBD1 (6 bases). CDR3 length: 14 amino acids. The V and J ends lost 3 bases and 13 bases respectively, with 22 bases between them. Germline V gene lookup returns CDR1 SNHLY and CDR2 FYNNEI.

In this sample, this clone turned up a few times. The V call is TRBV5-1, the J call TRBJ2-5, with TRBD1 matching over 7 bases. Unmatched junction bases numbered 6, after V lost 3 bases and J lost 7 bases. The CDR3 covers 13 residues. Germline loops: CDR1 SGHRS, CDR2 YFSETQ. CDR3 DNA: TGCGCCAGCAGCTCGGACAGGAAGGGGACCCAGTACTTC. Its translation is CASSSDRKGTQYF. Drawing the rest from reference TRBV5-1 and TRBJ2-5, the complete variable domain is KAGVTQTPRYLIKTRGQQVTLSCSPISGHRSVSWYQQTPGQGLQFLFEYFSETQRNKGNFPGRFSGRQFSNSRSEMNVSTLELGDSALYLCASSSDRKGTQYFGPGTRLLVL.

The chain employs TRBV10-2 and TRBJ2-3, with 8 positions matching TRBD2. The V gene end was trimmed by 3 bases and the J gene end by 4 bases; junction bases not matched to a gene: 6. Germline lookup yields CDR1 WSHSY and CDR2 SAAADI. The CDR3 contains 15 residues. CDR3 nucleotides: TGCGCCAGCAGTGATTCCGGGAGGGGAGCAGATACGCAGTATTTT. The encoded protein is CASSDSGRGADTQYF.

This chain uses TRBV28 with TRBJ2-3; TRBD2 aligns across 8 bases. V lost 5 bases, J lost 3 bases, and 10 bases stayed unmatched. The CDR3 extends over 16 amino acids. From germline, CDR1 is MDHEN and CDR2 SYDVKM. In nucleotides, the CDR3 is TGTGCCAGCAGTCCTGTAGCGGGAAAAGGGACAGATACGCAGTATTTT. Its translation: CASSPVAGKGTDTQYF. The full variable domain, completed using reference TRBV28 and TRBJ2-3, is DVKVTQSSRYLVKRTGEKVFLECVQDMDHENMFWYRQDPGLGLRLIYFSYDVKMKEKGDIPEGYSVSREKKERFSLILESASTNQTSMYLCASSPVAGKGTDTQYFGPGTRLTVL.

The J gene is TRBJ2-3, the V gene TRBV18, with TRBD2 matching 8 bases. Germline V gives CDR1 KGHSH, CDR2 LQKENI. The CDR3 contains 16 residues. With 6 bases clipped from V and 2 bases from J, the junction kept 10 bases outside the gene matches. Here the CDR3 reads CASSPRASGLTDTQYF. DNA for the CDR3: TGTGCCAGCTCCCCCCGCGCTAGCGGGCTCACAGATACGCAGTATTTT.

V gene TRBV12-3 or TRBV12-4 combines with J gene TRBJ1-1; 8 bases agree with TRBD1. Trimming cost V 7 bases and J 8 bases; bases outside gene matches: 6. This CDR3 has 12 residues. CDR3: CASTPTGVEAFF. DNA of the CDR3: TGTGCCAGCACCCCGACAGGGGTGGAAGCTTTCTTT.

CDR3 nucleotides: TGTGCCAGCAGCTTACCGACCGGGAACTCTGGGGCCAACGTCCTGACTTTC. Its protein is CASSLPTGNSGANVLTF. The V and J genes are TRBV7-9 and TRBJ2-6; TRBD2 is a possible D gene (5 bases). The V end lost 2 bases, the J end lost 0 bases, and 11 bases lay between the germline ends. Germline loops: CDR1 SEHNR, CDR2 FQNEAQ (reference sequence). The CDR3 is 17 residues long. Full variable domain (rest looked up from reference TRBV7-9 and TRBJ2-6): DTGVSQNPRHKITKRGQNVTFRCDPISEHNRLYWYRQTLGQGPEFLTYFQNEAQLEKSRLLSDRFSAERPKGSFSTLEIQRTEQGDSAMYLCASSLPTGNSGANVLTFGAGSRLTVL.

This clone was found a few times. V usage is TRBV7-9 and J usage is TRBJ1-2, with D tentatively TRBD1 (5 bases). Trimming pared 5 bases from V and 5 bases from J, leaving 12 bases between. The CDR3 is made up of 13 amino acids. Germline V gene lookup returns CDR1 SEHNR and CDR2 FQNEAQ (reference sequence). The CDR3 reads CASSPVEGYGYTF. The CDR3 nucleotides read TGTGCCAGCAGCCCAGTGGAGGGGTATGGCTACACCTTC.

This chain connects TRBV11-2 to TRBJ2-3; 7 bases map to TRBD2. The length of the CDR3 is 17 residues. Germline loops: CDR1 SGHAT, CDR2 FQNNGV. Trimming removed 4 bases from V and 1 base from J; junction bases left unmatched: 11. The CDR3: CASSSRNQREGTDTQYF. CDR3 coding DNA: TGTGCCAGCAGCTCACGGAATCAGCGGGAAGGCACAGATACGCAGTATTTT.

CDR3 region: CASSYSGAYTF. In DNA, the CDR3 is TGTGCCAGCAGTTACTCAGGGGCCTACACCTTC. The J gene is TRBJ1-2, the V gene TRBV6-5; possible D gene TRBD1, 5 bases. V lost 0 bases to trimming and J lost 10 bases, with 6 bases between them. The CDR3 has 11 residues. Germline CDR1 reads MNHEY; CDR2 reads SVGAGI.

J is TRBJ1-2 and V is TRBV5-1; 10 bases are shared with TRBD1. The V segment lost 2 bases and the J segment 4 bases; nucleotides outside the gene matches: 2. This CDR3 spans 14 amino acids. Germline V CDR1 and CDR2: SGHRS, YFSETQ. CDR3 DNA sequence: TGCGCCAGCAGCTTCGGACAGGGGGTCTATGGCTACACCTTC. It codes for CASSFGQGVYGYTF.

This clone was counted a few times. DNA of the CDR3: TGCAGCGTAAAAGGGGGTGTCAACACCGGGGAGCTGTTTTTT. Translated: CSVKGGVNTGELFF. This chain joins TRBV29-1 and TRBJ2-2; the D gene is possibly TRBD1 (6 bases). The CDR3 is 14 amino acids. Deletions cut 6 bases from V and 2 bases from J, with 13 bases between. The germline V gene encodes CDR1 SQVTM and CDR2 ANQGSEA.

The chain employs TRBV28 and TRBJ1-4, with D perhaps matching TRBD1 (5 bases). Germline CDR1 and CDR2: MDHEN and SYDVKM. This CDR3 is built from 14 residues. Deletions cut 8 bases from V and 7 bases from J, with 17 bases between. The CDR3 spells CASGDQGVGEKLFF. CDR3 in DNA: TGTGCCAGCGGTGACCAGGGTGTAGGTGAAAAACTGTTTTTT.

This clone appeared a single time. V gene TRBV7-3 combines with J gene TRBJ1-6; no firm D call. There are 16 residues in the CDR3. Germline CDR1 SGHTA, CDR2 FQGTGA. Trimming pared 5 bases from V and 8 bases from J, leaving 19 bases between. The CDR3 DNA is TGTGCCAGCAGCGAACTAGGACGGGTCCACTATTCACCCCTCCACTTT. Its translation: CASSELGRVHYSPLHF.

The chain couples TRBV4-1 to TRBJ2-3; a weak D match, TRBD2 (5 bases). The CDR3 length is 13 residues. V lost 3 bases and J 3 bases, leaving 7 bases between the germline ends. Germline assignment: CDR1 MGHRA and CDR2 YSYEKL. The DNA for the CDR3 is TGCGCCAGCAGCCACCCGGGGACAGATACGCAGTATTTT. Protein sequence: CASSHPGTDTQYF.

The genes are TRBV4-2 and TRBJ1-1; tentatively, D is TRBD1 (6 bases). The CDR3 has 11 amino acids. Trimming pared 4 bases from V and 9 bases from J, leaving 9 bases between. CDR1 and CDR2 (germline): LGHNA, YNFKEQ. CDR3 protein: CASSLQGKAFF. As DNA, the CDR3 is TGTGCCAGCAGCCTTCAGGGGAAAGCTTTCTTT.